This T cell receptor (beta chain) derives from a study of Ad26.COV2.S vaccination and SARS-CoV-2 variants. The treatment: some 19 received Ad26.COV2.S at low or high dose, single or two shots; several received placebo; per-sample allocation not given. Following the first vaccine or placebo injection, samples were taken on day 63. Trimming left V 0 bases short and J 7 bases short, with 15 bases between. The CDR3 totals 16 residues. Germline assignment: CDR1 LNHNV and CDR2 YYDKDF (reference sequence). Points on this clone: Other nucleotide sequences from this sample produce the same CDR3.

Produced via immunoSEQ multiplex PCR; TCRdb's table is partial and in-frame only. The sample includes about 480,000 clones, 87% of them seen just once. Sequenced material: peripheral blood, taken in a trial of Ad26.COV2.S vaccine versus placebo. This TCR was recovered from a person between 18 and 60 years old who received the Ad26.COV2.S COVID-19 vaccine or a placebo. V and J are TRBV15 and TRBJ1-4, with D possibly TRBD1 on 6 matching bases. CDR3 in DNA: TGTGCCACCAGCAGAGACCTACAGGGAGGAAGTGAAAAACTGTTTTTT. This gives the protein CATSRDLQGGSEKLFF.